This entry lists 12 T cell receptor beta chains sequenced from one sample in a study of cytomegalovirus exposure and HLA in healthy donors. With 60 Vbeta and 13 Jbeta primers, the PCR was carried out. This table comes from immunoSEQ multiplex PCR, and its TCRdb copy is limited to in-frame clones, with some not included. The table lists approximately 180,000 clones, around 81% of them singletons. The sequencing sample was made of PBMCs. The receptor set was obtained from a woman in her 30s in good health and CMV-seronegative.

This chain joins TRBV6-1 and TRBJ2-2; tentative D call: TRBD1 (5 bases). The V gene's germline CDR1 is MNHNS and CDR2 SASEGT. The V end was cut by 1 base, the J end by 4 bases, with 22 bases between. The CDR3 spans 19 residues. CDR3 residues: CASSEVFAKRGESTGELFF. Here the CDR3 DNA reads TGTGCCAGCAGTGAAGTGTTCGCGAAAAGGGGCGAGAGCACCGGGGAGCTGTTTTTT.

The chain uses TRBV27 and TRBJ2-1; a weak D match, TRBD2 (6 bases). V lost 3 bases and J 7 bases, leaving 10 bases between the germline ends. Germline-derived CDR1 and CDR2 are MNHEY and SMNVEV (reference sequence). The CDR3 runs 13 residues. The CDR3 sequence: CASSFPDYNEQFF. CDR3 DNA: TGTGCCAGCAGTTTCCCGGACTATAATGAGCAGTTCTTC.

The J gene is TRBJ2-5, the V gene TRBV7-2; 8 nucleotides agree with TRBD1. Germline CDR1 is SGHTA and CDR2 is FQGNSA. The CDR3 covers 15 residues. V shed 2 bases and J 5 bases; nucleotides not matched to a gene: 7. This CDR3 reads CASSLRQGRLETQYF. CDR3 coding DNA: TGTGCCAGCAGCTTACGACAGGGGCGGTTGGAGACCCAGTACTTC. Supplemented by reference TRBV7-2 and TRBJ2-5, the full variable domain reads GAGVSQSPSNKVTEKGKDVELRCDPISGHTALYWYRQSLGQGLEFLIYFQGNSAPDKSGLPSDRFSAERTGGSVSTLTIQRTQQEDSAVYLCASSLRQGRLETQYFGPGTRLLVL.

This chain connects TRBV11-2 to TRBJ1-6; D is ambiguous. Germline loops: CDR1 SGHAT, CDR2 FQNNGV. The ends were cut back, 3 bases at V and 7 bases at J, with 7 bases in the middle. The CDR3 is made up of 13 amino acids. In DNA, the CDR3 is TGTGCCAGCAGCTTCAACGGGAATTCACCCCTCCACTTT. The encoded protein is CASSFNGNSPLHF.

This chain connects TRBV27 to TRBJ2-1; no clear D gene. Germline CDR1 reads MNHEY; CDR2 reads SMNVEV (reference sequence). There are 16 residues in the CDR3. Trimming took off 4 bases at V and 0 bases at J, with 13 bases between the two ends. CDR3 protein: CASSSLSQSSYNEQFF. The DNA of the CDR3 is TGTGCCAGCAGTTCCTTGTCACAGAGCTCCTACAATGAGCAGTTCTTC.

The J gene is TRBJ2-1, the V gene TRBV19; a weak D match, TRBD1 (6 bases). The CDR3 sequence is 15 residues long. Germline V gives CDR1 LNHDA, CDR2 SQIVND (reference sequence). V lost 3 bases and J 4 bases, leaving 13 bases between the germline ends. CDR3 loop: CASSMPGRGYNEQFF. CDR3 in DNA: TGTGCCAGTAGTATGCCGGGTAGGGGGTACAATGAGCAGTTCTTC. Full variable domain (rest looked up from reference TRBV19 and TRBJ2-1): DGGITQSPKYLFRKEGQNVTLSCEQNLNHDAMYWYRQDPGQGLRLIYYSQIVNDFQKGDIAEGYSVSREKKESFPLTVTSAQKNPTAFYLCASSMPGRGYNEQFFGPGTRLTVL.

J is TRBJ2-7 and V is TRBV11-2, with 8 bases that match TRBD1. The germline V gene has CDR1 SGHAT and CDR2 FQNNGV. The CDR3 sequence is 12 residues long. V shed 4 bases, J shed 5 bases, and the junction held 1 base outside the gene matches. CDR3 bases: TGTGCCAGCAGCTCGGGACAGGACGAGCAGTACTTC. It specifies CASSSGQDEQYF.

The rearrangement joins TRBV2 to TRBJ2-1, with D perhaps matching TRBD2 (5 bases). Trimming stripped 4 bases from V and 8 bases from J, with 12 bases between. The CDR3 loop spans 13 amino acids. CDR1 is SNHLY, CDR2 FYNNEI, per germline. The CDR3 reads CASSGRPGDEQFF. Written as DNA, the CDR3 is TGTGCCAGCAGTGGGAGGCCTGGGGATGAGCAGTTCTTC.

V gene TRBV5-1 combines with J gene TRBJ2-7; a possible D gene is TRBD2 (5 bases). In germline, CDR1 is SGHRS, CDR2 YFSETQ. CDR3 length equals 16 residues. The V and J ends lost 0 bases and 2 bases respectively, with 15 bases between them. In DNA form, the CDR3 reads TGCGCCAGCAGCTTGGTTGGCCGGGGTGTTGCCTACGAGCAGTACTTC. Protein: CASSLVGRGVAYEQYF.

V usage is TRBV18 and J usage is TRBJ1-1; D remains unclear. The V end was cut by 3 bases, the J end by 5 bases, with 13 bases between. CDR1 is KGHSH, CDR2 LQKENI, per germline. CDR3 length equals 14 residues. In nucleotides, the CDR3 is TGTGCCAGCTCACCCCGGGAGGGATTTACTGAAGCTTTCTTT. Its protein is CASSPREGFTEAFF.

This clone was observed a handful of times. This rearrangement joins TRBV27 to TRBJ1-2, with D maybe TRBD1 (5 bases). From germline, CDR1 is MNHEY and CDR2 SMNVEV (reference sequence). This CDR3 has 13 amino acids. Trimming left V 6 bases short and J 7 bases short, with 15 bases between. The CDR3 DNA sequence: TGTGCCAGCAGGCCAACGGGGGGAGGTGGCTACACCTTC. Protein: CASRPTGGGGYTF.

The chain has TRBV5-1 and TRBJ1-1; 8 bases match TRBD1. Germline trimming cut 4 bases from V and 4 bases from J; bases unmatched to any gene: 15. This CDR3 region has 17 residues. Germline V gives CDR1 SGHRS, CDR2 YFSETQ. CDR3: CASSLTTGEGPGTEAFF. The CDR3 DNA reads as TGCGCCAGCAGCCTCACGACAGGGGAAGGCCCTGGCACTGAAGCTTTCTTT. Together with reference TRBV5-1 and TRBJ1-1, the CDR3 gives the full variable domain: KAGVTQTPRYLIKTRGQQVTLSCSPISGHRSVSWYQQTPGQGLQFLFEYFSETQRNKGNFPGRFSGRQFSNSRSEMNVSTLELGDSALYLCASSLTTGEGPGTEAFFGQGTRLTVV.